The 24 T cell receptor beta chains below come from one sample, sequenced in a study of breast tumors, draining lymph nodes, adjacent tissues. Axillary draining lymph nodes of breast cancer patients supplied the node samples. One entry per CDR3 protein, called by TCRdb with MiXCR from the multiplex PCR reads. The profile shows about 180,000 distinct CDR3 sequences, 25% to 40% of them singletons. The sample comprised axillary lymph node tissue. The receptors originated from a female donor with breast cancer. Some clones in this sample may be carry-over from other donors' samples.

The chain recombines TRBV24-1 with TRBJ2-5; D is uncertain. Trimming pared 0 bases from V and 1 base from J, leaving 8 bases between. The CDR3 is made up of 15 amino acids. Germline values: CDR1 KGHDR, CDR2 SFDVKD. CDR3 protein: CATSDLLVGQETQYF. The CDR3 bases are TGTGCCACCAGTGATTTGCTGGTGGGCCAAGAGACCCAGTACTTC.

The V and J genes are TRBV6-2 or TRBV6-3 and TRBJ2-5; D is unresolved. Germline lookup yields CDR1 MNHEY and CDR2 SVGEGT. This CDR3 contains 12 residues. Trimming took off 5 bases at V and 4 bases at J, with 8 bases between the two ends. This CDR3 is CASSHGPETQYF. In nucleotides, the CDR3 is TGTGCCAGCAGTCACGGGCCAGAGACCCAGTACTTC.

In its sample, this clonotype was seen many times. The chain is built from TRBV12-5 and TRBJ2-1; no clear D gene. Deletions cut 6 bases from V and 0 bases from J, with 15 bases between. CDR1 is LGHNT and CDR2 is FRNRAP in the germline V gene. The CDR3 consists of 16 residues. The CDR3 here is CASGSSPSYSYNEQFF. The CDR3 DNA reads TGTGCTAGTGGGTCCAGCCCCTCCTACTCCTACAATGAGCAGTTCTTC. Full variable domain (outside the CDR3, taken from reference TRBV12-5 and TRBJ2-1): DARVTQTPRHKVTEMGQEVTMRCQPILGHNTVFWYRQTMMQGLELLAYFRNRAPLDDSGMPKDRFSAEMPDATLATLKIQPSEPRDSAVYFCASGSSPSYSYNEQFFGPGTRLTVL.

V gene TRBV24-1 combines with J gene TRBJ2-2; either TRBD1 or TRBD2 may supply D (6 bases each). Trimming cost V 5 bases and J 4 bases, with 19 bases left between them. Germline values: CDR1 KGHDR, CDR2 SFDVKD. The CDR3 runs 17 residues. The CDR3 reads CATSARDVQGGTGELFF. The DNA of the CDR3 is TGTGCCACCAGTGCTAGAGATGTACAGGGAGGCACCGGGGAGCTGTTTTTT.

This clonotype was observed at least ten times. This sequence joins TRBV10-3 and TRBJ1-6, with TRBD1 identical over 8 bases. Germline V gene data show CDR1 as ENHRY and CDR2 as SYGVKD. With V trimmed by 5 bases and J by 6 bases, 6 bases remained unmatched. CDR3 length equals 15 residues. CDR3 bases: TGTGCCATCAGTCCGCTCGGACAGGGTAATTCACCCCTCCACTTT. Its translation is CAISPLGQGNSPLHF.

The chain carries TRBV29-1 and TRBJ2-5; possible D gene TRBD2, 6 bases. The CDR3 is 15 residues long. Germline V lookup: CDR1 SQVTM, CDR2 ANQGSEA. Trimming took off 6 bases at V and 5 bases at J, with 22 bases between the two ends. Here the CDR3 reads CSVGGRPPRWETQYF. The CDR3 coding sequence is TGCAGCGTGGGGGGTCGTCCTCCTCGGTGGGAGACCCAGTACTTC.

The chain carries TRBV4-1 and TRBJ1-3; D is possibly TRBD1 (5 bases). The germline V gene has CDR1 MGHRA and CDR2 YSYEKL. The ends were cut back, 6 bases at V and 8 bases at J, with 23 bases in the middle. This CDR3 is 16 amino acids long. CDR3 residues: CASRAGPADYGYTIYF. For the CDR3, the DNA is TGCGCCAGCAGAGCAGGGCCGGCAGACTATGGCTACACCATATATTTT.

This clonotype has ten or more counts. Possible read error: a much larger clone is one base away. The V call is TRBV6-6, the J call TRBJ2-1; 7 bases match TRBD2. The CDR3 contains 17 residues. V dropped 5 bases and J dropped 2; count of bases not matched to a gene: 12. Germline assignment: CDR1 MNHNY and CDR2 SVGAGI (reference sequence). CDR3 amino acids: CASSLFFGGSPYNEQFF. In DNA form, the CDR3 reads TGTGCCAGCAGTCTCTTCTTCGGCGGGAGTCCCTACAATGAGCAGTTCTTC.

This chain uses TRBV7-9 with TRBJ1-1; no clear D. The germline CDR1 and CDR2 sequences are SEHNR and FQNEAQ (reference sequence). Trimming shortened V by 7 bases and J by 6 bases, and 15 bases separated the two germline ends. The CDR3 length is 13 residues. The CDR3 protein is CASTVLSIAEAFF. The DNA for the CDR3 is TGTGCCAGCACCGTCCTCTCTATCGCTGAAGCTTTCTTT.

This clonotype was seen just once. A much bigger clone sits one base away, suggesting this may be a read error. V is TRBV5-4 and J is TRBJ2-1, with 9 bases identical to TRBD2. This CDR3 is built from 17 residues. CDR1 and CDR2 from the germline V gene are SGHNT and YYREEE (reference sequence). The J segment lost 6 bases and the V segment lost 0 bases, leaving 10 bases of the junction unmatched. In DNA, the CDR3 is TGTGCCAGCAGCTTGGGTAGCGGGGGCCTTGGGGGCAATGAGCAGTTCTTC. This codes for CASSLGSGGLGGNEQFF.

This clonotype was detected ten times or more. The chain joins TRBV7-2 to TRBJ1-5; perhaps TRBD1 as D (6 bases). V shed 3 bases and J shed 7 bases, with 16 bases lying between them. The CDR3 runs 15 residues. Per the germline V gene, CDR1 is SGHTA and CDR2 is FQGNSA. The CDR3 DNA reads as TGTGCCAGCAGCTTCCAACAGGGACGGGAACAGCCCCAGCATTTT. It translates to CASSFQQGREQPQHF.

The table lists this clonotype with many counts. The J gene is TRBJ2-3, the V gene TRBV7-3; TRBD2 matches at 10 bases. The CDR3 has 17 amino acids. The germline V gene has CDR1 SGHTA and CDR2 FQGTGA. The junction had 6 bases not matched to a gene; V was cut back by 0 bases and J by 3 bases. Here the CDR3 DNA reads TGTGCCAGCAGCTTAACGGGGCTAGCGGGGGCAACAGATACGCAGTATTTT. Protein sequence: CASSLTGLAGATDTQYF.

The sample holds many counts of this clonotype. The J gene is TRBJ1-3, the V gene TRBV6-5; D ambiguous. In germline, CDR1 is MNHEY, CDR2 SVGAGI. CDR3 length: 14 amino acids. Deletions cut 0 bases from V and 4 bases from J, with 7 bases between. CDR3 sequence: CASSYSEAGNTIYF. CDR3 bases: TGTGCCAGCAGTTACTCGGAAGCCGGAAACACCATATATTTT.

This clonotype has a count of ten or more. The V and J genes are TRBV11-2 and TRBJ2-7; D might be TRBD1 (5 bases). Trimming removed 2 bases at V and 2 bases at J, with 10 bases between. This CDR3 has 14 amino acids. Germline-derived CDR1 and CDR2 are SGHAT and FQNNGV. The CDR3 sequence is CASSLPGQPYEQYF. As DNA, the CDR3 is TGTGCCAGCAGCTTACCAGGGCAGCCCTACGAGCAGTACTTC.

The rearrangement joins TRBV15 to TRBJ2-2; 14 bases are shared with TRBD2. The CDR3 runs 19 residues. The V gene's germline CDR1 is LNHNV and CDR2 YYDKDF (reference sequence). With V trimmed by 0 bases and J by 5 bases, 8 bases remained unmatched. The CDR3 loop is CATSRDPGTSGSITGELFF. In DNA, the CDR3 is TGTGCCACCAGCAGAGATCCTGGGACTAGCGGGAGCATTACCGGGGAGCTGTTTTTT. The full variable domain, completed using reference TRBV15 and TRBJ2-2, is DAMVIQNPRYQVTQFGKPVTLSCSQTLNHNVMYWYQQKSSQAPKLLFHYYDKDFNNEADTPDNFQSRRPNTSFCFLDIRSPGLGDTAMYLCATSRDPGTSGSITGELFFGEGSRLTVL.

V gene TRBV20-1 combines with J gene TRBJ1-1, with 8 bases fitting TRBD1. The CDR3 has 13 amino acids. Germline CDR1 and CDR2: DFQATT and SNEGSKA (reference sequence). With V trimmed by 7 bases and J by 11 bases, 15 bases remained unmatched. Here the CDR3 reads CSVVQRTGLVAFF. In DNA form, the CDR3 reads TGCAGTGTGGTGCAGAGGACAGGGCTCGTGGCTTTCTTT.

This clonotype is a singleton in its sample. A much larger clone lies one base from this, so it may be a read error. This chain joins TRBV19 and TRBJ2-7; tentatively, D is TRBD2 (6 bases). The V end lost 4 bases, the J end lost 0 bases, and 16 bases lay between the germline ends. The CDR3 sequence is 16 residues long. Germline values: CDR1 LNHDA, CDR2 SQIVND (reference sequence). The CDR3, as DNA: TGTGCCAGTAGTAACGCCCTCGGGAGTAGCTCCTACGAGCAGTACTTC. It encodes CASSNALGSSSYEQYF.

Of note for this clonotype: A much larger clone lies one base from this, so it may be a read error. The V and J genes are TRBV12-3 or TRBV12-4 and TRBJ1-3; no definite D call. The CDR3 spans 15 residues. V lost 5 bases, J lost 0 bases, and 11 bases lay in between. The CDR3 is CASSKTENSGNTIYF. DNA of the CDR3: TGTGCCAGCAGTAAGACGGAAAACTCTGGAAACACCATATATTTT.

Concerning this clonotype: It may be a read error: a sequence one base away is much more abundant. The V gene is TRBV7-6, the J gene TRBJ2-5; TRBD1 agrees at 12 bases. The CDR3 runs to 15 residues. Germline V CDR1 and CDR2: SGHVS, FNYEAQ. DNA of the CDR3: TGTGCCAGCTCCCGGGACAGGGGGCGGCGAGAGACCCAGCACTTC. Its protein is CASSRDRGRRETQHF. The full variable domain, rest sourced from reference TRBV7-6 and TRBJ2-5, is GAGVSQSPRYKVTKRGQDVALRCDPISGHVSLYWYRQALGQGPEFLTYFNYEAQQDKSGLPNDRFSAERPEGSISTLTIQRTEQRDSAMYRCASSRDRGRRETQHFGPGTRLLVL.

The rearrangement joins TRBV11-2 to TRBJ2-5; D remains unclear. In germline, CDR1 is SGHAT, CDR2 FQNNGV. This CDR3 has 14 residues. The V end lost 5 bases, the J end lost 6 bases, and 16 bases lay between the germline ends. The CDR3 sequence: CASSPKAVAQTQYF. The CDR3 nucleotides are TGTGCCAGCAGCCCCAAGGCGGTGGCCCAGACCCAGTACTTC.

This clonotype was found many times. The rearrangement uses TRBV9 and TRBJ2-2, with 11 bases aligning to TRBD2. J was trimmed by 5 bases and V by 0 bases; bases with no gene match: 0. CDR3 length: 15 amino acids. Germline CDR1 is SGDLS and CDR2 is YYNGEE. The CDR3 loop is CASSVGTSGTGELFF. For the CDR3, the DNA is TGTGCCAGCAGCGTAGGGACTAGCGGGACCGGGGAGCTGTTTTTT.

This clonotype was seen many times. CDR3 protein: CASSLGQGARAGNTIYF. The CDR3, as DNA: TGCGCCAGCAGCTTGGGGCAGGGGGCTAGAGCTGGAAACACCATATATTTT. The gene calls are TRBV5-1 and TRBJ1-3, with 8 bases matching TRBD1. This CDR3 region has 17 residues. J lost 2 bases, V lost 0 bases, and 7 bases had no gene match. Germline V gene data show CDR1 as SGHRS and CDR2 as YFSETQ. Supplemented by reference TRBV5-1 and TRBJ1-3, the full variable domain reads KAGVTQTPRYLIKTRGQQVTLSCSPISGHRSVSWYQQTPGQGLQFLFEYFSETQRNKGNFPGRFSGRQFSNSRSEMNVSTLELGDSALYLCASSLGQGARAGNTIYFGEGSWLTVV.

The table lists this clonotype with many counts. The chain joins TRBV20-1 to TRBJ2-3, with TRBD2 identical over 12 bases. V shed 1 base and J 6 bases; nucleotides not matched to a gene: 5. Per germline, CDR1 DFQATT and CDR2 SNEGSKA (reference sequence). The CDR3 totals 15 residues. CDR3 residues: CSARVASGRVDTQYF. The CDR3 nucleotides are TGCAGTGCTAGAGTCGCTAGCGGGAGGGTTGATACGCAGTATTTT.

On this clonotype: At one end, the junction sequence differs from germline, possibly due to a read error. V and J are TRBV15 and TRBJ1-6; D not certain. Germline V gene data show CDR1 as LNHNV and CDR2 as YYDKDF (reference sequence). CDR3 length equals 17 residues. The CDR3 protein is CATCRVEGSSYNSPLHF. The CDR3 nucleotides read TGTGCCACCTGCAGAGTAGAGGGCAGCTCCTATAATTCACCCCTCCACTTT.